The following is a T cell receptor beta chain sequence with its context. Original processing notes: Estimates of nucleated cell counts were drawn from the amplification of reference gene primers. This table comes from immunoSEQ multiplex PCR, and its TCRdb copy is limited to in-frame clones, with some not included. V and J calls and clone size are those listed in that table; D and trimming were worked out from the DNA. Altogether some 39,000 clones are present, roughly three quarters being singletons, with the ten largest covering about a quarter. The data originate from a study of blood T cell repertoires in COVID-19. Study-wide background: Samples of COVID-19 (acute and convalescent) were obtained from the United States, Italy and Spain. Nucleic acid was either cDNA or gDNA, and it came from T cells, B-cell-depleted T cells, or PBMCs.

With 5 bases clipped from V and 8 bases from J, the junction kept 7 bases outside the gene matches. In germline, CDR1 is SEHNR, CDR2 FQNEAQ (reference sequence). CDR3 length: 16 amino acids. The receptor comes from a man of 80 years or more with acute or convalescent COVID-19. The chain couples TRBV7-9 to TRBJ2-1, with 15 bases that match TRBD2. Source material: peripheral blood. The CDR3 region is CASSPGLAGGLDEQFF. CDR3 coding DNA: TGTGCCAGCAGCCCAGGACTAGCGGGGGGGCTTGATGAGCAGTTCTTC.